This T cell receptor (beta chain) was recovered during a study of blood T cell repertoires in COVID-19. Donors in Cohort 3 counted as recovered after two negative PCRs, clearance, or symptom resolution. How the authors handled the data: It was from reference gene primer amplification that nucleated cell counts were estimated. Only in-frame clones appear in the TCRdb table, and some are missing; sequencing was by immunoSEQ multiplex PCR. Clone size and V and J calls were adopted from that table, with D and trimming inferred from the DNA. The table has approximately 180,000 clones, approximately 82% seen once. The germline CDR1 and CDR2 sequences are SGHTA and FQGNSA. Trimming took 0 bases from V and 3 from J; bases not matched to a gene: 3. The CDR3 totals 15 residues. This clone was counted a single time.

V is TRBV7-2 and J is TRBJ2-3, with 7 positions matching TRBD2. The clonotype was recovered from a woman aged 45-65 years who had recovered from COVID-19. Sequencing was carried out using PBMCs or T cells enriched from blood (not recorded which). This chain's CDR3 is CASSLAGGRTDTQYF. The CDR3 nucleotides are TGTGCCAGCAGCTTAGCGGGAGGGAGAACAGATACGCAGTATTTT.